This section outlines one T cell receptor (beta chain) sequence together with its context. This clonotype came up many times. No cognate antigen has been identified for it. Base qualities are not recorded, but no much larger clone differs from it by a single base. Hyperthyroidism patients were newly diagnosed, had a disease duration of under 2 months, and were aged 18 to 65 years. Any patient with an uncontrolled infection, another autoimmune disease, pregnancy or lactation was excluded. Diagnoses were established on the basis of clinical symptoms, serum thyroxine and TRAb, thyroid ultrasound, and orbital computed tomography. For progressor patients, blood was drawn at the first diagnosis of hyperthyroidism, before any ophthalmopathy symptoms had appeared. PBMCs were isolated from 8 to 10 ml of fresh peripheral blood by Ficoll-Paque density gradient centrifugation. Progressor patients were first diagnosed with Graves' hyperthyroidism and then developed ophthalmopathy during follow-up. Total RNA was extracted using Trizol reagent, and RNA quality was assessed on an Agilent 2100 Bioanalyzer.

The TCR beta CDR3 regions were amplified from RNA transcripts. For the first round of RT-PCR on the TCR CDR3, the HTBI primer set was used together with the Qiagen OneStep RT-PCR kit. Libraries were constructed in a second round of multiplex PCR, after which size selection and purification were performed. The libraries were sequenced on an Illumina HiSeq2000 using paired-end 100 bp reads. Concerning the study's data processing: Raw data were processed with SOAPnuke, discarding reads with adapters, uncalled bases, mean Phred below 15, or no exact constant-primer or identifier match. COPE v1.2.5 was used to merge high-quality paired reads, and clonotypes were defined as unique nucleotide sequences. MiTCR v1.1 was used to align the clonotypes against IMGT TRBV, TRBD and TRBJ reference segments. Only V-J combinations with frequency above 0.0001, covering about 99% of repertoires, were analysed. The TCS score was defined as the ratio of F50 (clonal expansion) to E x V (chaos), calculated using BLOSUM62-based TCRdist between CDR3 peptides within each V-J. Welch's t-statistics and random forest reduced 500 to 650 V-J features to 10 to 15, which were used in a naive Bayes classifier (R e1071). TCRdb handled the public reads itself, with Q25 trimming in fastp and clone calling in MiXCR, and kept productive beta chains. Every distinct CDR3 protein forms one entry, paired with its most common genes and DNA. These V and J calls are TCRdb output, not the study's own analysis. Within this sample are 690,000 or so distinct CDR3 sequences, with 15% to 20% of them counted one time only. In total, the top ten clones hold 15% to 20% of the sample.

These data are taken from a study of T cells in Graves' hyperthyroidism and ophthalmopathy (dated by TCRdb to the late 2010s). About the investigation overall: Peripheral blood was sampled at the time of initial diagnosis, prior to any treatment. After sampling, hyperthyroidism patients received methimazole starting at 30 mg daily, and ophthalmopathy patients received high-dose intravenous methylprednisolone. Thyroid tissue and blood T-cell repertoires from six or seven Graves' hyperthyroidism patients were also compared in the study. To identify distinguishing TCR V-J signatures, a discovery cohort of roughly 100 patients was used, comprising 40 to 45 with Graves' ophthalmopathy and 57 with stable Graves' hyperthyroidism. The roughly 100 discovery patients were randomly split 7:3 into training and test sets. Whether ophthalmopathy could be predicted prospectively was tested in an independent validation cohort made up of some 20 hyperthyroidism patients plus 17 patients who later progressed to ophthalmopathy. The paper describes TCR Vbeta CDR3 sequencing of 120 to 150 peripheral blood samples, made up of 43 ophthalmopathy patients, 70 to 75 hyperthyroidism patients and roughly 17 progressor patients.

Based on the germline V gene, the CDR1 and CDR2 sequences are SGHRS and YFSETQ. Unmatched junction bases come to 5, with V trimmed by 0 bases and J by 4 bases. The CDR3 contains 15 residues, cysteine and phenylalanine counted. Here the CDR3 DNA is all that survives: 45 bases in frame from base 1. Overall study outcomes, separate from this receptor: Most expanded thyroid clonotypes (frequency above 0.001) were also detected in blood, suggesting blood repertoires may reflect thyroid immune responses. No statistical method was used to set the sample size in advance, and investigators knew the group allocation. During validation, the model predicted progression to ophthalmopathy a median of approximately six months ahead of onset, with approximately 70% sensitivity and 72% to 80% specificity. In cross-validation, a model built on a 13 V-J signature told ophthalmopathy apart from stable hyperthyroidism with approximately 90% sensitivity and around 84% specificity, and in testing the same model reached 80%/75%.

The rearrangement combines TRBV5-1 with TRBJ1-1, with 8 middle bases fitting TRBD1. The TCR comes from a woman aged 45-65 years with Graves' hyperthyroidism that later progressed to Graves' ophthalmopathy. Source material: blood. The CDR3 protein is CASSLDGTGGTEAFF. The sequenced DNA is TGCGCCAGCAGCTTGGACGGGACAGGAGGCACTGAAGCTTTCTTT.